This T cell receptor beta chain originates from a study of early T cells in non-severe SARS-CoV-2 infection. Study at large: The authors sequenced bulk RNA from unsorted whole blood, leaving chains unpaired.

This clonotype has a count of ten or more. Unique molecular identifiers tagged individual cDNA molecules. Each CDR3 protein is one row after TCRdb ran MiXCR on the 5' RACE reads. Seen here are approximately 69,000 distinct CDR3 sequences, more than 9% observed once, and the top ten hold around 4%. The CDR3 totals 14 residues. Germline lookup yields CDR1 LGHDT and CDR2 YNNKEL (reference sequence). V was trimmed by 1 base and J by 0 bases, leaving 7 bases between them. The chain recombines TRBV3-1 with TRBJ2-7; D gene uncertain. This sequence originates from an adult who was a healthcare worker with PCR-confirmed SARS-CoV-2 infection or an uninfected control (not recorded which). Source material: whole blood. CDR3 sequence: CASSQATLSYEQYF. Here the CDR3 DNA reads TGTGCCAGCAGCCAAGCAACCCTCTCCTACGAGCAGTACTTC.